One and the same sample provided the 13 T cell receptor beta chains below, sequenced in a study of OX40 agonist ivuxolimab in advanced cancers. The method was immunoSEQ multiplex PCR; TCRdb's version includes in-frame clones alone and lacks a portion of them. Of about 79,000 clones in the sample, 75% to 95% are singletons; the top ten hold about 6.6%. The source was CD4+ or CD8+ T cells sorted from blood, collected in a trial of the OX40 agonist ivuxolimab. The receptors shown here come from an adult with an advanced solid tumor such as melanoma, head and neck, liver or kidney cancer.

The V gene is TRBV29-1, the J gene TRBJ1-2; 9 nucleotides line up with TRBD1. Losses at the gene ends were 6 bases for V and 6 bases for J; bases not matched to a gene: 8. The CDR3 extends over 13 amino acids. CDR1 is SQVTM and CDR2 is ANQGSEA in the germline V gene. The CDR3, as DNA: TGCAGCGTGGCTTTCCGGACAGGGGATGGCTACACCTTC. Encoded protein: CSVAFRTGDGYTF.

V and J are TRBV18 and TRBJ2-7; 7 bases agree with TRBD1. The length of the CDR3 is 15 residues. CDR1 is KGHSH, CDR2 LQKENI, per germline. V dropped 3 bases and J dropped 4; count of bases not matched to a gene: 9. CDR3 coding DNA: TGTGCCAGCTCACCTCCGGGACAGACGCCGTACGAGCAGTACTTC. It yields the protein CASSPPGQTPYEQYF.

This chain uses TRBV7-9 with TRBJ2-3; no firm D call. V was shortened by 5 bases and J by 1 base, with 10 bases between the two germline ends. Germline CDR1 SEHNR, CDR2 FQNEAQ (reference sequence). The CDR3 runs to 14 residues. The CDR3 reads CASSGPRGTDTQYF. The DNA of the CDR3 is TGTGCCAGCAGCGGACCAAGGGGCACAGATACGCAGTATTTT.

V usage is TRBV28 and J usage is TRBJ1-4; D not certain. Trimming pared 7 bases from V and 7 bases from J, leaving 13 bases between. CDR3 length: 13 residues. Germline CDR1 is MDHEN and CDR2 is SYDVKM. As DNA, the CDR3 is TGTGCCAGCACTGGGCTGGGCGGTGAAAAACTGTTTTTT. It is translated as CASTGLGGEKLFF.

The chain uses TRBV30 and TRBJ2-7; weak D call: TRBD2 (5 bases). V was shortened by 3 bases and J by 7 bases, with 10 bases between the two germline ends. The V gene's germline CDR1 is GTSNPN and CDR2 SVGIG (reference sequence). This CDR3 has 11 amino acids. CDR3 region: CAWSDPGEQYF. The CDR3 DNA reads TGTGCCTGGAGCGACCCGGGAGAGCAGTACTTC.

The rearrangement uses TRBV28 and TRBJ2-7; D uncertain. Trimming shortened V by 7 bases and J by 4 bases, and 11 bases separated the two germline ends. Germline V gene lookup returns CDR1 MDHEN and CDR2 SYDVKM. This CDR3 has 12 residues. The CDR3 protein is CASTSTVYEQYF. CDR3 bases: TGTGCCAGCACCTCGACTGTATACGAGCAGTACTTC.

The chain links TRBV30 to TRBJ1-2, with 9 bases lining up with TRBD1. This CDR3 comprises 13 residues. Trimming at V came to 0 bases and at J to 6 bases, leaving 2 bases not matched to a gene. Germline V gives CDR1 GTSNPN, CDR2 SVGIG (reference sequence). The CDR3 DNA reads TGTGCCTGGAGTGTACAGGGGGCGAATGGCTACACCTTC. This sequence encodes CAWSVQGANGYTF.

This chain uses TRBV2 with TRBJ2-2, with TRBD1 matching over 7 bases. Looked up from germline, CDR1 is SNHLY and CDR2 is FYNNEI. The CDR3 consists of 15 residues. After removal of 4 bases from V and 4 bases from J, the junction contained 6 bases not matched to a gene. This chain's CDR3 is CASSVDRASTGELFF. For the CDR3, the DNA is TGTGCCAGCAGTGTTGACAGGGCGTCCACCGGGGAGCTGTTTTTT.

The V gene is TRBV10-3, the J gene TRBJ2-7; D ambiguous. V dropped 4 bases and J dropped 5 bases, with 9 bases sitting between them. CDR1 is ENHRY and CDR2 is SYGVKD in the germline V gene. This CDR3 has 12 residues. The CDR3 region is CAISGSSNEQYF. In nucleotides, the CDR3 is TGTGCCATCAGTGGCTCGTCTAACGAGCAGTACTTC.

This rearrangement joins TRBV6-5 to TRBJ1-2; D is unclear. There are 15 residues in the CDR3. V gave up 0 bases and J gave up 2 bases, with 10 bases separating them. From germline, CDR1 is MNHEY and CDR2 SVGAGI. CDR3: CASSYSKSPNYGYTF. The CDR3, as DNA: TGTGCCAGCAGTTACTCGAAGTCACCAAACTATGGCTACACCTTC.

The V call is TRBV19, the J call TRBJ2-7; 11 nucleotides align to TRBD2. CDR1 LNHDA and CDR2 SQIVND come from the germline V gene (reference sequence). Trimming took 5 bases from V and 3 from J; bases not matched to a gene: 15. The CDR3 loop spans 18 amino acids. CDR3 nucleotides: TGTGCCAGTAGTCCACCCGGGGGTAGCGGGAGGGCGTTCTACGAGCAGTACTTC. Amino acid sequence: CASSPPGGSGRAFYEQYF.

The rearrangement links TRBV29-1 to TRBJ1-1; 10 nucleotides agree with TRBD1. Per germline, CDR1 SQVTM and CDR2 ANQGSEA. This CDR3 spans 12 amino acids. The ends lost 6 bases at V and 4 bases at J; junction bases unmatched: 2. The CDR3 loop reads CSVGDRGTEAFF. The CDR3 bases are TGCAGCGTGGGGGACAGGGGCACTGAAGCTTTCTTT.

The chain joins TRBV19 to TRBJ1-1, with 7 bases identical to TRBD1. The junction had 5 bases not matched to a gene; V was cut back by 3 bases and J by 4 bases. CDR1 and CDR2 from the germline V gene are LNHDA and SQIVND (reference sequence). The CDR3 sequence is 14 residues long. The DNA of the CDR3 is TGTGCCAGTAGTATGGGACAGATTTTCACTGAAGCTTTCTTT. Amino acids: CASSMGQIFTEAFF.